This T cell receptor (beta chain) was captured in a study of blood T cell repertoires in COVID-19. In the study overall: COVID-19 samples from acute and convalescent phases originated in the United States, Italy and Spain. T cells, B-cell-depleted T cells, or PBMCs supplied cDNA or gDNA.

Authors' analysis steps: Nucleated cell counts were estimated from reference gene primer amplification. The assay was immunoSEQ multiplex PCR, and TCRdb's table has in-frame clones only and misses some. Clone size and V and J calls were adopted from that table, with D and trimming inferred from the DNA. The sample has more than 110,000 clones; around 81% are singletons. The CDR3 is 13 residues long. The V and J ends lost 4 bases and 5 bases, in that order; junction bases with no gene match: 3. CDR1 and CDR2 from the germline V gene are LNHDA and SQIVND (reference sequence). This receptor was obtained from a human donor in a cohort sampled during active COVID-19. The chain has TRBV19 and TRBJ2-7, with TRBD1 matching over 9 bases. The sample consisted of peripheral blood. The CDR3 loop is CASSTGTGNEQYF. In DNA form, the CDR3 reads TGTGCCAGTAGTACCGGGACAGGGAACGAGCAGTACTTC.